The next 26 T cell receptor beta chains were all read from a single sample in a study of technical replicates of blood from a handful of donors. This table comes from immunoSEQ multiplex PCR, and its TCRdb copy is limited to in-frame clones, with some not included. The table records more than 65,000 clones, over 70% of them present only once. The sample consisted of PBMCs. These receptors were collected from a human donor in good health. Some clones in this sample may be carry-over from other donors' samples.

V usage is TRBV27 and J usage is TRBJ2-1, with a possible D match to TRBD2 (6 bases). Germline V gives CDR1 MNHEY, CDR2 SMNVEV (reference sequence). Trimming left V 3 bases short and J 7 bases short, with 10 bases between. The CDR3 totals 13 residues. Here the CDR3 reads CASSFSGANEQFF. CDR3 sequence (DNA): TGTGCCAGCAGTTTCTCGGGAGCAAATGAGCAGTTCTTC.

The chain carries TRBV7-9 and TRBJ2-3; perhaps TRBD1 as D (5 bases). Per germline, CDR1 SEHNR and CDR2 FQNEAQ (reference sequence). This CDR3 has 15 amino acids. V gave up 1 base and J gave up 0 bases, with 8 bases separating them. The CDR3 loop is CASSLVSGSTDTQYF. For the CDR3, the DNA is TGTGCCAGCAGCTTAGTGTCAGGGAGCACAGATACGCAGTATTTT.

This chain links TRBV7-2 with TRBJ2-7; 8 bases align to TRBD2. The length of the CDR3 is 14 residues. V lost 3 bases, J lost 3 bases, and 4 bases stayed unmatched. CDR1 and CDR2 from the germline V gene are SGHTA and FQGNSA. As DNA, the CDR3 is TGTGCCAGCAGCTTCACCGGGACTAGCTACGAGCAGTACTTC. Encoded protein: CASSFTGTSYEQYF. Full variable domain (missing parts from reference TRBV7-2 and TRBJ2-7): GAGVSQSPSNKVTEKGKDVELRCDPISGHTALYWYRQSLGQGLEFLIYFQGNSAPDKSGLPSDRFSAERTGGSVSTLTIQRTQQEDSAVYLCASSFTGTSYEQYFGPGTRLTVT.

CDR3 amino acids: CASSQVMAGGFDEQFF. The DNA for the CDR3 is TGCGCCAGCAGCCAAGTTATGGCGGGAGGGTTCGATGAGCAGTTCTTC. V gene TRBV4-1 combines with J gene TRBJ2-1; 9 nucleotides align to TRBD2. Trimming at V came to 1 base and at J to 8 bases, leaving 9 bases not matched to a gene. The CDR3 contains 16 residues. The germline V gene has CDR1 MGHRA and CDR2 YSYEKL.

The chain couples TRBV19 to TRBJ1-6, with 7 bases lining up with TRBD1. Per germline, CDR1 LNHDA and CDR2 SQIVND (reference sequence). With 9 bases clipped from V and 4 bases from J, the junction kept 6 bases outside the gene matches. CDR3 length: 14 amino acids. The DNA for the CDR3 is TGTGCCAGGCGACAGGGTCGGTATAATTCACCCCTCCACTTT. Translation gives CARRQGRYNSPLHF.

The rearrangement links TRBV14 to TRBJ2-3; 8 bases are shared with TRBD2. Germline V gives CDR1 SGHDN, CDR2 FVKESK. CDR3 length: 16 residues. The V and J ends lost 2 bases and 3 bases, in that order; junction bases with no gene match: 7. This CDR3 is CASSQLGSGKTDTQYF. Here the CDR3 DNA reads TGTGCCAGCAGCCAACTAGGTAGCGGGAAGACAGATACGCAGTATTTT.

This rearrangement joins TRBV5-1 to TRBJ2-1; D is ambiguous. The CDR3 runs 14 residues. Germline assignment: CDR1 SGHRS and CDR2 YFSETQ. The V gene lost 4 bases and the J gene lost 2 bases, with 10 bases spanning the gap. CDR3 in DNA: TGCGCCAGCAGCGTGGCGAGCCCCTACAATGAGCAGTTCTTC. Encoded protein: CASSVASPYNEQFF.

J is TRBJ2-1 and V is TRBV2, with unresolved D. The ends were cut back, 4 bases at V and 5 bases at J, with 9 bases in the middle. Germline V gene data show CDR1 as SNHLY and CDR2 as FYNNEI. This CDR3 contains 13 residues. This CDR3 is CASSAGWDNEQFF. The CDR3 coding sequence is TGTGCCAGCAGTGCCGGGTGGGACAATGAGCAGTTCTTC.

The rearrangement joins TRBV30 to TRBJ1-2; 9 nucleotides line up with TRBD1. The CDR3 spans 15 residues. The germline V gene has CDR1 GTSNPN and CDR2 SVGIG (reference sequence). Trimming took 0 bases from V and 7 from J; bases not matched to a gene: 9. The CDR3: CAWSVEGTGLFGYTF. In nucleotides, the CDR3 is TGTGCCTGGAGTGTTGAAGGGACAGGGTTATTTGGCTACACCTTC. Based on the CDR3 plus reference TRBV30 and TRBJ1-2, the full variable domain is SQTIHQWPATLVQPVGSPLSLECTVEGTSNPNLYWYRQAAGRGLQLLFYSVGIGQISSEVPQNLSASRPQDRQFILSSKKLLLSDSGFYLCAWSVEGTGLFGYTFGSGTRLTVV.

Only one count was recorded for this clone. The J gene is TRBJ2-1, the V gene TRBV29-1; 10 nucleotides align to TRBD2. The trim removed 3 bases at V and 4 bases at J, leaving 6 bases unmatched. Germline assignment: CDR1 SQVTM and CDR2 ANQGSEA. The CDR3 covers 15 residues. The CDR3 DNA is TGCAGCGTTGATGGTTCTAGCGGGGGTTACAATGAGCAGTTCTTC. Translating gives CSVDGSSGGYNEQFF.

V gene TRBV18 combines with J gene TRBJ2-1; 10 bases align to TRBD1. The V segment lost 3 bases and the J segment 3 bases; nucleotides outside the gene matches: 2. CDR1 is KGHSH, CDR2 LQKENI, per germline. The CDR3 is 15 amino acids. The CDR3, as DNA: TGTGCCAGCTCACCGACAGGGGGCGTCTACAATGAGCAGTTCTTC. Its protein product is CASSPTGGVYNEQFF.

The chain uses TRBV7-9 and TRBJ1-1; possibly TRBD1 for D (6 bases). Trimming removed 2 bases at V and 4 bases at J, with 11 bases between. Germline V gene data show CDR1 as SEHNR and CDR2 as FQNEAQ (reference sequence). This CDR3 region has 14 residues. Here the CDR3 reads CASSLLQGSTEAFF. CDR3 sequence (DNA): TGTGCCAGCAGCTTATTACAGGGAAGCACTGAAGCTTTCTTT.

The genes are TRBV7-2 and TRBJ1-1, with a tentative D call TRBD1 (6 bases). V was cut by 5 bases and J by 4 bases, with 20 bases left in between. Germline values: CDR1 SGHTA, CDR2 FQGNSA. The CDR3 spans 16 residues. As DNA, the CDR3 is TGTGCCAGCAGCACTAGTGTGACGGGAGGGGGCACTGAAGCTTTCTTT. Its translation: CASSTSVTGGGTEAFF.

This clone was found once. This chain links TRBV30 with TRBJ2-3; TRBD1 matches 7 bases. After removal of 0 bases from V and 0 bases from J, the junction contained 9 bases not matched to a gene. From germline, CDR1 is GTSNPN and CDR2 SVGIG (reference sequence). CDR3 size: 17 residues. Here the CDR3 DNA reads TGTGCCTGGAGTGTAATCTGGGACAGTGCTAGCACAGATACGCAGTATTTT. This gives the protein CAWSVIWDSASTDTQYF.

This rearrangement joins TRBV29-1 to TRBJ2-2, with 7 nucleotides matching TRBD2. V dropped 6 bases and J dropped 7; count of bases not matched to a gene: 14. There are 15 residues in the CDR3. Germline CDR1 is SQVTM and CDR2 is ANQGSEA. The CDR3 protein is CSVALAEEGFGELFF. CDR3 nucleotide sequence: TGCAGCGTGGCCCTAGCGGAAGAGGGTTTCGGGGAGCTGTTTTTT.

This clone was counted once. This chain joins TRBV7-2 and TRBJ2-2; D perhaps matches TRBD2 (5 bases). Trimming left V 1 base short and J 3 bases short, with 12 bases between. This CDR3 is built from 16 residues. Germline lookup yields CDR1 SGHTA and CDR2 FQGNSA. CDR3: CASSLEASGHTGELFF. The DNA of the CDR3 is TGTGCCAGCAGCTTAGAGGCGAGCGGACACACCGGGGAGCTGTTTTTT.

The chain's CDR3 is CASSFSSMDTEAFF. DNA of the CDR3: TGTGCCAGCAGTTTTAGTAGTATGGACACTGAAGCTTTCTTT. The genes are TRBV2 and TRBJ1-1; D call uncertain. The CDR3 spans 14 residues. Germline CDR1 and CDR2: SNHLY and FYNNEI. V shed 5 bases and J shed 3 bases, with 13 bases lying between them.

This clone was seen once. The rearrangement links TRBV7-3 to TRBJ1-1, with D unresolved. The CDR3 runs to 13 residues. From germline, CDR1 is SGHTA and CDR2 FQGTGA. The ends were cut back, 1 base at V and 1 base at J, with 4 bases in the middle. CDR3 nucleotide sequence: TGTGCCAGCAGCTTAAAACAGAACACTGAAGCTTTCTTT. This translates into CASSLKQNTEAFF.

The chain couples TRBV6-6 to TRBJ2-5; D not resolved. This CDR3 has 15 residues. In germline, CDR1 is MNHNY, CDR2 SVGAGI (reference sequence). Trimming took 0 bases from V and 2 from J, leaving 10 bases between them. CDR3: CASSYSRLGQETQYF. The CDR3 coding sequence is TGTGCCAGCAGTTACTCGAGGCTAGGTCAAGAGACCCAGTACTTC.

In this sample, this clone turned up once. The chain joins TRBV6-5 to TRBJ1-2; 8 nucleotides match TRBD1. Trimming at V came to 2 bases and at J to 2 bases, leaving 4 bases not matched to a gene. CDR3 length: 15 residues. Germline assignment: CDR1 MNHEY and CDR2 SVGAGI. The CDR3 DNA reads as TGTGCCAGCAGTTACAGCAGGGGGCGGAACTATGGCTACACCTTC. Protein product: CASSYSRGRNYGYTF.

This clone appeared once. The chain joins TRBV29-1 to TRBJ2-7; 10 nucleotides agree with TRBD2. In germline, CDR1 is SQVTM, CDR2 ANQGSEA. The CDR3 sequence is 15 residues long. Trimming removed 6 bases from V and 1 base from J; junction bases left unmatched: 9. The CDR3 DNA follows: TGCAGCGTAAAAATCCCGGGACTAGCGTCCTACGAGCAGTACTTC. This translates into CSVKIPGLASYEQYF.

This clone was seen just once. The chain has TRBV7-2 and TRBJ2-1; TRBD2 matches at 10 bases. This CDR3 spans 16 amino acids. Germline trimming cut 1 base from V and 6 bases from J; bases unmatched to any gene: 6. Germline CDR1 and CDR2: SGHTA and FQGNSA. The CDR3 region has the DNA TGTGCCAGCAGCTTAGAGAGGCCTAGCGGGAGCAATGAGCAGTTCTTC. Translated: CASSLERPSGSNEQFF.

V and J are TRBV18 and TRBJ2-2; the D gene is possibly TRBD2 (6 bases). V shed 6 bases and J shed 0 bases, with 11 bases lying between them. Per germline, CDR1 KGHSH and CDR2 LQKENI. The CDR3 is made up of 15 amino acids. CDR3 coding DNA: TGTGCCAGCTCTCCGGGGACTGCGAACACCGGGGAGCTGTTTTTT. Translation gives CASSPGTANTGELFF.

This clone is a singleton in its sample. The CDR3 spells CASSVETSGDTQYF. The CDR3 DNA reads as TGTGCCAGCAGCGTAGAGACTAGCGGGGATACGCAGTATTTT. The rearrangement joins TRBV9 to TRBJ2-3; 10 bases map to TRBD2. CDR1 and CDR2 from the germline V gene are SGDLS and YYNGEE. Trimming took 0 bases from V and 6 from J; bases not matched to a gene: 1. The CDR3 has 14 residues.

This clone has only one observation. This sequence joins TRBV7-6 and TRBJ2-1; maybe TRBD2 (6 bases). Trimming pared 5 bases from V and 7 bases from J, leaving 21 bases between. The germline gives CDR1 SGHVS, CDR2 FNYEAQ. The CDR3 has 16 amino acids. The CDR3 loop reads CASSPVNGGFRNEQFF. The CDR3 region has the DNA TGTGCCAGCAGCCCCGTTAACGGGGGTTTTAGGAATGAGCAGTTCTTC.

CDR3 in amino acids: CASSIVSPGQGTPGANVLTF. CDR3 DNA: TGTGCCAGTAGTATAGTATCTCCGGGACAGGGTACCCCTGGGGCCAACGTCCTGACTTTC. The V call is TRBV19, the J call TRBJ2-6, with 9 bases aligning to TRBD1. The CDR3 has 20 amino acids. The germline CDR1 and CDR2 sequences are LNHDA and SQIVND (reference sequence). V was clipped by 1 base and J by 2 bases; unmatched bases: 12.